The TCR beta chain described here comes from a study of human T cells and chemical hapten exposure. Study-level background: Patch tests delivered 0.01% DPC to the upper back and were evaluated at 6 days.

Each CDR3 protein is one row after TCRdb ran MiXCR on the RACE reads. The sample has about 41,000 distinct CDR3 sequences, under 4.5% seen once. Time point reported: patch test 1, 2 weeks after DPC sensitization. Treatment noted: therapeutic diphenylcyclopropenone sensitization with weekly scalp DPC. Researchers extracted total RNA from unfractionated whole blood. Every donor had alopecia and was 18 to 70 years old; all were suitable for DPC. The germline CDR1 and CDR2 sequences are LNHDA and SQIVND (reference sequence). V was cut by 9 bases and J by 2 bases, with 12 bases left in between. CDR3 length: 13 residues. A remark on this clonotype: This may arise from a read error, as a much more abundant clone is one base away.

The material sequenced was whole blood, taken in connection with sensitization to the hapten diphenylcyclopropenone (DPC). The clonotype originates from a man aged 50 to 59 with alopecia areata. Some clones in this sample may be carry-over from other donors' samples. V is TRBV19 and J is TRBJ2-3; D possibly corresponds to TRBD2 (5 bases). The CDR3 reads CASLERDTDTQYF. The CDR3 nucleotides read TGTGCCAGCCTGGAACGGGACACAGATACGCAGTATTTT.